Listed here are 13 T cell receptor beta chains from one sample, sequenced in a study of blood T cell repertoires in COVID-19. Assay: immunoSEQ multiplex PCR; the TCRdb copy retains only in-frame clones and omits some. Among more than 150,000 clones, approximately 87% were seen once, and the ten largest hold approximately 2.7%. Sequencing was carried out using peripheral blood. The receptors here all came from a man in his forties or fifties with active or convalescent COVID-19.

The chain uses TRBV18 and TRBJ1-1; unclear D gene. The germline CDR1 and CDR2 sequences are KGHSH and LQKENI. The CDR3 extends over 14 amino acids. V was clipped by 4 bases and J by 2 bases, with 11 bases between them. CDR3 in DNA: TGTGCCAGCTCACGCTCCGGGATCAACACTGAAGCTTTCTTT. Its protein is CASSRSGINTEAFF.

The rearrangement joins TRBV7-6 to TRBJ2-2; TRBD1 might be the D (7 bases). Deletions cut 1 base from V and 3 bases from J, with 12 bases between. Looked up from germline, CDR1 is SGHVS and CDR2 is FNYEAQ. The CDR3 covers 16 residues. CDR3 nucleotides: TGTGCCAGCAGCTTAGGACAGGGAGGAGACACCGGGGAGCTGTTTTTT. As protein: CASSLGQGGDTGELFF. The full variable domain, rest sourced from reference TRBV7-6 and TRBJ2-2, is GAGVSQSPRYKVTKRGQDVALRCDPISGHVSLYWYRQALGQGPEFLTYFNYEAQQDKSGLPNDRFSAERPEGSISTLTIQRTEQRDSAMYRCASSLGQGGDTGELFFGEGSRLTVL.

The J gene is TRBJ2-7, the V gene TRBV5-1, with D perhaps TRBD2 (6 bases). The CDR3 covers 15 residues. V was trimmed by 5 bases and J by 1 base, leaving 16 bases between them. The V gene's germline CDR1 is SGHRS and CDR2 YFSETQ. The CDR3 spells CASRFGTQMSYEQYF. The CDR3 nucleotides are TGCGCCAGCAGATTCGGGACTCAGATGTCCTACGAGCAGTACTTC.

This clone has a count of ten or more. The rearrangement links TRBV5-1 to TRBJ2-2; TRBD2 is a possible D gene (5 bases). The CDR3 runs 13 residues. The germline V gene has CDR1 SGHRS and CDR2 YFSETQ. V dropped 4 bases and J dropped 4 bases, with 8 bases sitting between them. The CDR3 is CASSPDSTGELFF. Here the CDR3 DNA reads TGCGCCAGCAGCCCGGACTCCACCGGGGAGCTGTTTTTT.

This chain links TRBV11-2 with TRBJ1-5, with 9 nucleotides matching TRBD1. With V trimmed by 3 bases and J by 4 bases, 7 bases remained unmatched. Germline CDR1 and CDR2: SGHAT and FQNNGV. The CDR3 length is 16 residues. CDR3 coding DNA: TGTGCCAGCAGCTTGGGACAGGGAGGGAGTAATCAGCCCCAGCATTTT. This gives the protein CASSLGQGGSNQPQHF.

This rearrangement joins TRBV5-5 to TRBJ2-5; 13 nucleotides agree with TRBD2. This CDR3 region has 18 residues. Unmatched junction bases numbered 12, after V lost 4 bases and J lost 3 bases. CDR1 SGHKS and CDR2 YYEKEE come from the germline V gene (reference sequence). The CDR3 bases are TGTGCCAGCAGCCTGGGGCTGACCGGGACTAGCGGGGAAGAGACCCAGTACTTC. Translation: CASSLGLTGTSGEETQYF. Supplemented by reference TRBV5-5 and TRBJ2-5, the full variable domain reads DAGVTQSPTHLIKTRGQQVTLRCSPISGHKSVSWYQQVLGQGPQFIFQYYEKEERGRGNFPDRFSARQFPNYSSELNVNALLLGDSALYLCASSLGLTGTSGEETQYFGPGTRLLVL.

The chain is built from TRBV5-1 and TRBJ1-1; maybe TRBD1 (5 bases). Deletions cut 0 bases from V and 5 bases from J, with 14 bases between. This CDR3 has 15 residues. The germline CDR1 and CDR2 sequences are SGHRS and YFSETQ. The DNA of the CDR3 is TGCGCCAGCAGCTTGGAAGGCAGGGCGGATACTGAAGCTTTCTTT. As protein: CASSLEGRADTEAFF.

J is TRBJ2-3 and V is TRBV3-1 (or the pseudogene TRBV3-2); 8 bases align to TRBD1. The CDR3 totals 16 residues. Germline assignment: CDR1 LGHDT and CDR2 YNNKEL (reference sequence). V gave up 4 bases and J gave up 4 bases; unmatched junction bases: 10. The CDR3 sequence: CASSPRDRPFADTQYF. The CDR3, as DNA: TGTGCCAGCAGCCCCCGGGACAGGCCGTTCGCAGATACGCAGTATTTT.

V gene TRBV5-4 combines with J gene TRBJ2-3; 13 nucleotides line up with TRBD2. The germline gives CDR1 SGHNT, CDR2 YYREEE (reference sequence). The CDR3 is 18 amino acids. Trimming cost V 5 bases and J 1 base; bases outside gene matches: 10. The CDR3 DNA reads TGTGCCAGCAGTACCGGGACTAGCGGGGCTACTCGCACAGATACGCAGTATTTT. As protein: CASSTGTSGATRTDTQYF.

The CDR3 DNA sequence: TGTGCCAGCAGTGACTCTCCGGCGGCGAGAGATACGCAGTATTTT. This sequence encodes CASSDSPAARDTQYF. V and J are TRBV6-4 and TRBJ2-3; D not certain. The ends were cut back, 0 bases at V and 5 bases at J, with 12 bases in the middle. In germline, CDR1 is MRHNA, CDR2 SNTAGT. This CDR3 is 15 amino acids long.

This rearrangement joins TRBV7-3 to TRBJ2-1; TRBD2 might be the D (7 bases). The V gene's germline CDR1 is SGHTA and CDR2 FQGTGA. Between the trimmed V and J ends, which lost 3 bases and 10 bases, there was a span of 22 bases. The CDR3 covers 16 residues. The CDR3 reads CASSLAWAGAYTEQFF. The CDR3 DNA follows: TGTGCCAGCAGCTTGGCTTGGGCGGGGGCTTACACAGAGCAGTTCTTC.

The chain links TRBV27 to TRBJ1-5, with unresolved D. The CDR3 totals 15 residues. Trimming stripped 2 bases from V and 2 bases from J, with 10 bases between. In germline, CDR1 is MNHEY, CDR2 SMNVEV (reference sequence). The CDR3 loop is CASSLTGEGNQPQHF. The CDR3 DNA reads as TGTGCCAGCAGTTTAACTGGGGAGGGCAATCAGCCCCAGCATTTT.

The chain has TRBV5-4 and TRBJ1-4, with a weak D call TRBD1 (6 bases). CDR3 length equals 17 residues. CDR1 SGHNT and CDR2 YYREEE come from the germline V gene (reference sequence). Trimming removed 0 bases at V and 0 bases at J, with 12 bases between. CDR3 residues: CASSLARGGTTNEKLFF. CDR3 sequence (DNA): TGTGCCAGCAGCTTGGCCCGAGGGGGAACAACTAATGAAAAACTGTTTTTT.